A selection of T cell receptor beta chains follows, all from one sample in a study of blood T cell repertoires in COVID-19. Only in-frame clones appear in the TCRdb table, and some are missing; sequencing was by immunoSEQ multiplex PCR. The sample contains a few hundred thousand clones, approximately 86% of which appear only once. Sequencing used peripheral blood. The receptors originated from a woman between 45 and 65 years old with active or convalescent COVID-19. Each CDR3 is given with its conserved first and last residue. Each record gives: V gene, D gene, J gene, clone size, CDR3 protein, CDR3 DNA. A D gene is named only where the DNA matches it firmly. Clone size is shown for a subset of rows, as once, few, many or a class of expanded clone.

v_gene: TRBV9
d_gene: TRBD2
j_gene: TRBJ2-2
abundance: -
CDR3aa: CASSVAGWSGRGTGELFF
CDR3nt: TGTGCCAGCAGCGTAGCTGGGTGGAGCGGGAGGGGAACCGGGGAGCTGTTTTTT

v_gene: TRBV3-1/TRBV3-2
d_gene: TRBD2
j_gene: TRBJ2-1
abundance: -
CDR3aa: CASSQWGLAGSNEQFF
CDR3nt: TGTGCCAGCAGCCAATGGGGACTAGCGGGAAGCAATGAGCAGTTCTTC

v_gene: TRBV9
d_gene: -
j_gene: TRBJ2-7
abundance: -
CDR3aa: CASSVSPGVAVPYEQYF
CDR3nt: TGTGCCAGCAGCGTCTCCCCGGGGGTAGCGGTCCCCTACGAGCAGTACTTC

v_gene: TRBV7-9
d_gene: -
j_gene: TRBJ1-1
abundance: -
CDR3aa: CASSPWTAGPEAFF
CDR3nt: TGTGCCAGCAGCCCCTGGACAGCCGGCCCTGAAGCTTTCTTT

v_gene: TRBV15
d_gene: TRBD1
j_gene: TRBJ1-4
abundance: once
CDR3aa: CATSSDRGGELFF
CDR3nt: TGTGCCACCAGCAGTGACAGGGGGGGTGAACTGTTTTTT

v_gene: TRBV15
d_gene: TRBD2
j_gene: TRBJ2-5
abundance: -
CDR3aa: CATSRNVGLAGGPAETQYF
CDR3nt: TGTGCCACCAGCAGAAACGTTGGACTAGCGGGAGGGCCCGCGGAGACCCAGTACTTC

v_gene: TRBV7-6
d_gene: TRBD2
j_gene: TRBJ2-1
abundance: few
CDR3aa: CASSLDLRASGTSVEQFF
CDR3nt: TGTGCCAGCAGCTTAGACTTAAGGGCTAGCGGGACGAGCGTGGAGCAGTTCTTC

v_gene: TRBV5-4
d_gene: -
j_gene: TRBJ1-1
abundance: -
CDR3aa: CASSLSKANTEAFF
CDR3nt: TGTGCCAGCAGCTTGTCTAAAGCCAACACTGAAGCTTTCTTT

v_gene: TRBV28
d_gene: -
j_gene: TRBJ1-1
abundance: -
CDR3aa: CASKSPINTEAFF
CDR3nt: TGTGCCAGCAAAAGCCCCATTAACACTGAAGCTTTCTTT

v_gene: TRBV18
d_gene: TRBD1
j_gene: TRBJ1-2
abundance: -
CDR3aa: CASSADRAYGYTF
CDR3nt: TGTGCCAGCTCAGCAGACAGGGCCTATGGCTACACCTTC

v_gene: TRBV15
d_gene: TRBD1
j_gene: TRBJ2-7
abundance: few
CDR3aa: CATSRVRTGGSYEQYF
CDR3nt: TGTGCCACCAGCAGAGTTAGGACAGGGGGGTCCTACGAGCAGTACTTC

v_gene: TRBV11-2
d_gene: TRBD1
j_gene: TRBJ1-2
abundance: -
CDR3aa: CASSLEPGQGYGYTF
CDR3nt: TGTGCCAGCAGCTTAGAACCGGGACAGGGGTACGGCTACACCTTC